This paragraph covers one TCR beta chain sequence. Antigen specificity is unknown. This entry belongs to a study of cytomegalovirus exposure and HLA in healthy donors. General study results and limits: Rare TCR sequences predominated, though certain public TCRs were found in many donors. Upon later analysis, HLA-associated TCR beta chains proved more clonally expanded than other, equally common chains. Earlier analysis yielded a pattern in which most TCR beta V segments were productive about 90% or about 30% of the time.

The PCR employed 60 Vbeta primers together with 13 Jbeta primers. Clones were sequenced by immunoSEQ multiplex PCR, and TCRdb holds only the in-frame ones, with some missing. The table has about 140,000 clones, 75% to 85% seen once. Sequencing input: PBMCs. The TCR was taken from a man aged 50-59 years in good health and CMV-seronegative.

The CDR3: CAWSVRGAANEKLFF. In nucleotides, the CDR3 is TGTGCCTGGAGTGTACGGGGGGCTGCTAATGAAAAACTGTTTTTT. The chain uses TRBV30 and TRBJ1-4; tentatively, D is TRBD1 (6 bases). This CDR3 has 15 amino acids. Between the trimmed V and J ends, which lost 0 bases and 3 bases, there was a span of 11 bases. CDR1 and CDR2 (germline): GTSNPN, SVGIG (reference sequence).